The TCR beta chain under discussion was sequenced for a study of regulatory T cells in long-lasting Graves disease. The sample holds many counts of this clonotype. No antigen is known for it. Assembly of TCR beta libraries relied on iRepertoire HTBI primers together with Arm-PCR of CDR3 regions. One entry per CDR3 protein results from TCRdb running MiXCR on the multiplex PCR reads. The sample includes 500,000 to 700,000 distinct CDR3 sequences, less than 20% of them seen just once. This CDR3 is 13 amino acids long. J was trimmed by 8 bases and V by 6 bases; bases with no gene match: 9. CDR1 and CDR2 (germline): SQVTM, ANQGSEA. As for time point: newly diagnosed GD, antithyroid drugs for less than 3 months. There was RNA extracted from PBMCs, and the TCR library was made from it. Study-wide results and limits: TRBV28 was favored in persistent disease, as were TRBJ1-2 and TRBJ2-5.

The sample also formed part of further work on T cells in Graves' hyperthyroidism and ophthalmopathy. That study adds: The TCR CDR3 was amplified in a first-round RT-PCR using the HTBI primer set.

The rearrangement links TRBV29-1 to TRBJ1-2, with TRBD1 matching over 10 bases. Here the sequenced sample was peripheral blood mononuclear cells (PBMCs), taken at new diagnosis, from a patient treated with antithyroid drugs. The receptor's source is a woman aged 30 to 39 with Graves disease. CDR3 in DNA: TGCAGCGTAGCGACCGGGACAGGGGTCGGCTACACCTTC. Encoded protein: CSVATGTGVGYTF.